In its sample, the clone carrying this TCR beta chain was seen many times. Its specificity is not known. The junction differs from germline at one of its ends, possibly a read error. The authors ran a second PCR of roughly 6 to 11 cycles using a sample-barcoded 5' primer and a J-beta primer mix. Tags on each cDNA molecule came from a template-switch adaptor with 12 random nucleotides. No fewer than 2.5 million CDR3-containing paired-end reads came from each sample. TCRdb used MiXCR to reprocess the 5' RACE reads, holding one entry per CDR3 protein. The sample has 850,000 to 950,000 distinct CDR3 sequences, about 28% seen once; the top ten hold 17%. The source of the sample is a study of blood T cells in healthy people across ages. Whole-study findings and limits: Total diversity from one million sequenced T cells was likely underestimated. Older age coincided with a roughly linear decline in TCR beta diversity per million T cells.

The CDR3 is made up of 14 amino acids. Germline V gene lookup returns CDR1 SGHTA and CDR2 FQGNSA. This TCR derives from a woman of 80 years or more in good health. The sample consisted of blood. The chain couples TRBV7-2 to TRBJ1-4; D gene unclear. CDR3 nucleotide sequence: TGCGCCAGCAGCCCAGGTACAACTAATGAAAAACTGTTTTTT. Its protein is CASSPGTTNEKLFF.